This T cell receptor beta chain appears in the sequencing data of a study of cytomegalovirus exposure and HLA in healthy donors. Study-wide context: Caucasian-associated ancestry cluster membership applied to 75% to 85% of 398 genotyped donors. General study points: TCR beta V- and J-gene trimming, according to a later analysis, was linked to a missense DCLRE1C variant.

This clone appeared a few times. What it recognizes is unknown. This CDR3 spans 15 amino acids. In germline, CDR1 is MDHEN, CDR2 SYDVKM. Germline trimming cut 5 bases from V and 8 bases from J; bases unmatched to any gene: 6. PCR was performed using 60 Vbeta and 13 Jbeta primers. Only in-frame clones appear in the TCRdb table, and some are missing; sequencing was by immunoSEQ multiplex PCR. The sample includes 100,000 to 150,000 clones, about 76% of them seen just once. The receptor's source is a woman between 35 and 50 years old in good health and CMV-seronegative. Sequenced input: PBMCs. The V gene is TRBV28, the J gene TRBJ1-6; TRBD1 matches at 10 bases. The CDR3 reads CASSPSGTGDSPLHF. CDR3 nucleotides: TGTGCCAGCAGTCCGTCCGGGACAGGGGATTCACCCCTCCACTTT.